This is a list of T cell receptor beta chains from one sample in a study of beta chain features in type 1 diabetes. Only in-frame clones appear in the TCRdb table, and some are missing; sequencing was by immunoSEQ multiplex PCR. The sample has a few hundred thousand clones, approximately 13% seen once. Sequenced sample: naive CD4+ T cells from blood. The receptor set was obtained from a young woman with type 1 diabetes. Both conserved end residues are part of each CDR3. The D gene is left open where the match is weak. Size is stated for part of the rows, as once, few or many counts, or as a class when the clone is expanded.

NA	TRBV5-1	NA	18	TRBJ1-2	CASSLRGTPHAAEYGYTF	TGCGCCAGCAGCTTGAGGGGAACACCCCATGCTGCCGAATATGGCTACACCTTC
NA	TRBV18	NA	15	TRBJ1-1	CASSPLNRANTEAFF	TGTGCCAGCTCACCATTGAACAGGGCAAACACTGAAGCTTTCTTT
NA	TRBV6-5	few	12	TRBJ2-3	CASRGNADTQYF	TGTGCCAGCAGGGGCAATGCAGATACGCAGTATTTT
NA	TRBV5-1	NA	16	TRBJ2-3	CASSLDGSVVTDTQYF	TGCGCCAGCAGCTTGGACGGGAGCGTGGTCACAGATACGCAGTATTTT
NA	TRBV10-3	NA	13	TRBJ1-1	CAISGQGSTEAFF	TGTGCCATCAGTGGCCAGGGTAGCACTGAAGCTTTCTTT
TRBD1	TRBV7-9	few	15	TRBJ1-5	CASSKTGKGNQPQHF	TGTGCCAGCAGTAAGACAGGGAAAGGCAATCAGCCCCAGCATTTT
TRBD1	TRBV30	NA	13	TRBJ1-2	CAWSDRGWYGYTF	TGTGCCTGGAGTGACAGGGGATGGTATGGCTACACCTTC
TRBD1	TRBV4-1	few	14	TRBJ2-5	CASSRTGEIGTQYF	TGCGCCAGCAGCCGGACAGGGGAGATTGGTACCCAGTACTTC
NA	TRBV29-1	NA	11	TRBJ1-1	CSVAVNTEAFF	TGCAGCGTTGCGGTGAACACTGAAGCTTTCTTT
TRBD2	TRBV7-3	NA	13	TRBJ2-7	CASSMGLAGEQYF	TGTGCCAGCAGCATGGGACTAGCGGGAGAGCAGTACTTC
NA	TRBV5-1	once	15	TRBJ1-1	CASTSGEGSSTEAFF	TGCGCCAGCACCTCGGGGGAGGGGTCGTCCACTGAAGCTTTCTTT
TRBD2	TRBV4-3	NA	16	TRBJ2-1	CASSQGGASGRDEQFF	TGCGCCAGCAGCCAAGGGGGGGCTAGCGGGAGGGATGAGCAGTTCTTC
TRBD1	TRBV7-9	few	14	TRBJ1-4	CASSFGQGGEKLFF	TGTGCCAGCAGCTTCGGACAGGGGGGGGAAAAACTGTTTTTT
NA	TRBV7-6	few	13	TRBJ2-1	CASSVLAGGEQFF	TGTGCCAGCAGCGTACTAGCAGGGGGTGAGCAGTTCTTC
NA	TRBV5-6	once	14	TRBJ1-2	CASSLTGSDYGYTF	TGTGCCAGCAGCTTGACGGGGAGCGACTATGGCTACACCTTC
TRBD2	TRBV30	NA	15	TRBJ2-3	CAWGTLAGSTDTQYF	TGTGCCTGGGGTACTCTAGCGGGCTCCACAGATACGCAGTATTTT
NA	TRBV9	few	15	TRBJ1-1	CASSVELGARTEAFF	TGTGCCAGCAGCGTAGAATTGGGGGCGCGGACTGAAGCTTTCTTT
NA	TRBV19	NA	13	TRBJ1-5	CASSNRENQPQHF	TGTGCCAGTAGTAACAGGGAGAATCAGCCCCAGCATTTT
TRBD1	TRBV18	few	12	TRBJ2-1	CASSPQGAVGFF	TGTGCCAGCTCACCTCAGGGGGCAGTTGGGTTCTTC
NA	TRBV29-1	NA	13	TRBJ2-2	CSVGGRGTGELFF	TGCAGCGTTGGAGGGCGAGGAACCGGGGAGCTGTTTTTT
NA	TRBV15	NA	12	TRBJ1-2	CATSGRQRGYTF	TGTGCCACCAGCGGCAGGCAGAGAGGCTACACCTTC
NA	TRBV19	NA	14	TRBJ2-1	CASSGGREYNEQFF	TGTGCCAGTAGTGGGGGGCGGGAGTACAATGAGCAGTTCTTC
NA	TRBV5-6	NA	12	TRBJ1-2	CASSYAGEGRTF	TGTGCCAGCAGCTACGCAGGGGAGGGTAGGACCTTC
TRBD2	TRBV18	few	15	TRBJ2-1	CASSPPMASGAKQFF	TGTGCCAGCTCACCACCGATGGCTAGCGGGGCGAAGCAGTTCTTC
TRBD1	TRBV25-1	few	14	TRBJ2-3	CASRQGHSTDTQYF	TGTGCCAGCAGACAGGGGCATAGCACAGATACGCAGTATTTT
NA	TRBV27	few	13	TRBJ2-3	CASSLTVTDTQYF	TGTGCCAGCAGTTTAACAGTGACAGATACGCAGTATTTT
NA	TRBV11-2	few	16	TRBJ1-1	CASSLVTGRWLAEAFF	TGTGCCAGCAGCTTGGTTACAGGGCGGTGGTTGGCTGAAGCTTTCTTT
TRBD1	TRBV5-1	few	18	TRBJ2-6	CASSTTGTGLSGANVLTF	TGCGCCAGCAGCACAACCGGGACAGGCCTCTCTGGGGCCAACGTCCTGACTTTC
NA	TRBV6-6	few	14	TRBJ1-1	CASSYTFRDTEAFF	TGTGCCAGCAGTTACACATTTCGGGACACTGAAGCTTTCTTT
NA	TRBV5-1	NA	15	TRBJ2-1	CASSGDGADYNEQFF	TGCGCCAGCAGCGGGGATGGAGCGGATTACAATGAGCAGTTCTTC
TRBD1	TRBV7-7	few	13	TRBJ2-7	CASSSTRGQEQYF	TGTGCCAGCAGCTCGACCCGGGGACAGGAGCAGTACTTC
NA	TRBV7-2	NA	15	TRBJ2-1	CASSLAVDSYNEQFF	TGTGCCAGCAGCTTAGCCGTAGACTCCTACAATGAGCAGTTCTTC
TRBD1	TRBV5-1	few	14	TRBJ1-4	CASSSDRGLEKLFF	TGCGCCAGCAGCTCGGACAGGGGGCTTGAAAAACTGTTTTTT
TRBD2	TRBV7-9	few	16	TRBJ2-5	CASSFLAGGRQETQYF	TGTGCCAGCAGCTTTCTAGCGGGAGGGAGGCAAGAGACCCAGTACTTC
NA	TRBV11-3	NA	16	TRBJ2-1	CASSLLRPSAYNEQFF	TGTGCCAGCAGCTTACTGAGGCCTAGCGCCTACAATGAGCAGTTCTTC
NA	TRBV28	few	15	TRBJ1-2	CASSLGFGQGHAYTF	TGTGCCAGCAGTTTAGGTTTCGGGCAGGGCCATGCCTACACCTTC
NA	TRBV5-4	few	16	TRBJ2-5	CASSLKIGSTQETQYF	TGTGCCAGCAGCTTAAAGATCGGGAGTACCCAAGAGACCCAGTACTTC
TRBD2	TRBV4-2	NA	16	TRBJ2-1	CASSQVVAGGYNEQFF	TGTGCCAGCAGCCAAGTAGTTGCGGGGGGGTATAATGAGCAGTTCTTC
TRBD2	TRBV18	NA	15	TRBJ2-1	CASSSSGTIRNEQFF	TGTGCCAGCTCGTCTAGCGGGACGATAAGGAATGAGCAGTTCTTC
TRBD1	TRBV5-1	NA	15	TRBJ1-1	CASSFTGAGGTEAFF	TGCGCCAGCAGCTTCACAGGGGCCGGGGGCACTGAAGCTTTCTTT
NA	TRBV28	few	13	TRBJ2-5	CASSSGQEETQYF	TGTGCCAGCAGTTCGGGACAAGAAGAGACCCAGTACTTC
NA	TRBV29-1	few	13	TRBJ2-3	CSVVRENTDTQYF	TGCAGCGTTGTGCGGGAAAACACAGATACGCAGTATTTT
NA	TRBV9	few	15	TRBJ2-3	CASNYRGQGADTQYF	TGTGCCAGCAACTACCGTGGGCAGGGTGCAGATACGCAGTATTTT
TRBD1	TRBV18	NA	16	TRBJ1-2	CASSPRQTGENYGYTF	TGTGCCAGCTCACCACGGCAGACAGGGGAGAACTATGGCTACACCTTC
NA	TRBV11-3	NA	15	TRBJ2-3	CASSFQGDSANTQYF	TGTGCCAGCAGCTTCCAGGGGGACTCGGCGAATACGCAGTATTTT
TRBD1	TRBV5-4	NA	16	TRBJ2-2	CASSSLSGQTTGELFF	TGTGCCAGCAGCTCGCTATCGGGACAGACAACCGGGGAGCTGTTTTTT
NA	TRBV11-2	few	15	TRBJ2-6	CASSPEGAGANVLTF	TGTGCCAGCAGCCCAGAAGGGGCCGGGGCCAACGTCCTGACTTTC
NA	TRBV7-6	NA	14	TRBJ2-1	CASSPLAGYNEQFF	TGTGCCAGCAGTCCCCTTGCGGGTTACAATGAGCAGTTCTTC
TRBD2	TRBV9	NA	17	TRBJ2-7	CASSVGLAGGGDLEQYF	TGTGCCAGCAGCGTAGGACTAGCGGGAGGAGGGGACCTCGAGCAGTACTTC
NA	TRBV28	NA	11	TRBJ2-7	CATFSLFEQYF	TGTGCCACCTTCTCTCTATTCGAGCAGTACTTC
TRBD2	TRBV11-2	few	15	TRBJ2-1	CASRKLAGVGNEQFF	TGTGCCAGCAGGAAACTAGCGGGAGTTGGCAATGAGCAGTTCTTC
TRBD2	TRBV23-1	NA	17	TRBJ2-7	CASSRQLKREAPYEQYF	TGCGCCAGCAGTCGCCAGCTTAAGCGGGAGGCCCCCTACGAGCAGTACTTC
TRBD1	TRBV11-2	few	14	TRBJ1-2	CASSSRDRVVGYTF	TGTGCCAGCAGCTCGAGGGACAGGGTCGTTGGCTACACCTTC
TRBD2	TRBV30	few	15	TRBJ2-7	CAWSAVGREGYEQYF	TGTGCCTGGAGTGCCGTTGGGCGGGAGGGATACGAGCAGTACTTC